The source of this T cell receptor beta chain is a study of spatial heterogeneity in lung cancer. The time point denotes: blood at routine non-recurrence follow-up after resection. Tumor, nontumor lung or frozen PBMC supplied whole RNA, sequenced without sorting. One entry per CDR3 protein, called by TCRdb with MiXCR from the 5' RACE reads. The data contain 95,000 to 130,000 distinct CDR3 sequences, 12% of them singletons. CDR1 is SGHRS and CDR2 is YFSETQ in the germline V gene. V shed 3 bases and J shed 2 bases, with 15 bases lying between them. The CDR3 is 17 residues long. The TCR originated in a male donor with early-stage non-small cell lung cancer. The chain links TRBV5-1 to TRBJ2-6; D possibly corresponds to TRBD2 (6 bases). The sequencing here drew on PBMCs, taken at follow-up. CDR3 coding DNA: TGCGCCAGCAGCTCTTTGTCCGGGAGAGCTGGGGCCAACGTCCTGACTTTC. Amino acid sequence: CASSSLSGRAGANVLTF.